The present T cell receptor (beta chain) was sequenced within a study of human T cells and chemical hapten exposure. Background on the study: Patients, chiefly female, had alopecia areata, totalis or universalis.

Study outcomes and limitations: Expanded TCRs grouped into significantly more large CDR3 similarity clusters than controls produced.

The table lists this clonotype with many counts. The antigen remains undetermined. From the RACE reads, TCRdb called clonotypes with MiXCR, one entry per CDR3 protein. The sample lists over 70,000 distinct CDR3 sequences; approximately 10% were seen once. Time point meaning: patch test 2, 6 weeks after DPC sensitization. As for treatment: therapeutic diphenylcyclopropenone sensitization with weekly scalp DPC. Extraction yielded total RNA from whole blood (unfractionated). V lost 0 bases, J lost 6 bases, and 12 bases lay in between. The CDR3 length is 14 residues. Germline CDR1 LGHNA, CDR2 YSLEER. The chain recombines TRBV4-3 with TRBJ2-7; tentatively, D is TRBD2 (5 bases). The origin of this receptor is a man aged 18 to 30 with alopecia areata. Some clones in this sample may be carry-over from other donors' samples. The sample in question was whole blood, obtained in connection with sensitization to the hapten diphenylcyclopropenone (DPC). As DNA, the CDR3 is TGCGCCAGCAGCCAAGATGTCCGGGGATCCGAGCAGTACTTC. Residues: CASSQDVRGSEQYF.